This T cell receptor beta chain stems from a study of control samples from healthy donors and cancer patients. Clones were sequenced by immunoSEQ multiplex PCR, and TCRdb holds only the in-frame ones, with some missing. The table has some 150,000 clones, around 94% seen once; the top ten hold roughly 13%. This TCR was recovered from a middle-aged man in good health. The sample taken for sequencing was blood.

The CDR3: CASSYDQGWVAEAFF. In nucleotides, the CDR3 is TGTGCCAGCAGTTACGATCAGGGGTGGGTCGCTGAAGCTTTCTTT. V gene TRBV6-2 or TRBV6-3 combines with J gene TRBJ1-1; D might be TRBD1 (6 bases). V was clipped by 2 bases and J by 6 bases, with 16 bases between them. The CDR3 has 15 residues. Germline V lookup: CDR1 MNHEY, CDR2 SVGEGT.